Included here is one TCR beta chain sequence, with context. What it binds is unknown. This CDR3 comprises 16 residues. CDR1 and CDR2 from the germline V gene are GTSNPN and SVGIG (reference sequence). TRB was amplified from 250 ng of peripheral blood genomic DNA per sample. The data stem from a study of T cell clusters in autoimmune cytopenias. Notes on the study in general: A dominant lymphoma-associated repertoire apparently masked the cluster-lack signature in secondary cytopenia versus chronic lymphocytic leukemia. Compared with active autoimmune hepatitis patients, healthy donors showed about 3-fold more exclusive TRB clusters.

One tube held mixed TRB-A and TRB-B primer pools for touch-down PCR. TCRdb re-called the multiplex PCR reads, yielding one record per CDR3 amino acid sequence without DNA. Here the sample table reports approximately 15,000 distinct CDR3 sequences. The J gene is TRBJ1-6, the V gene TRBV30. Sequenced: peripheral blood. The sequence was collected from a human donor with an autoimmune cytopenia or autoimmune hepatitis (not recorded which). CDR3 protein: CAWKISGGFNNSPLHF.